This passage covers 21 T cell receptor beta chains from one sample sequenced in a study of blood T cells in healthy people across ages. Together with a sample-barcoded 5' primer, a J-beta primer mix was included in a second PCR lasting about 7 to 12 cycles. TCRdb used MiXCR to reprocess the 5' RACE reads, holding one entry per CDR3 protein. This sample has about 1.6 million distinct CDR3 sequences, with about 32% found just once. Sequencing was performed on blood. These TCRs come from a woman in her thirties in good health.

V and J are TRBV5-1 and TRBJ2-3; 13 bases agree with TRBD2. This CDR3 comprises 17 residues. Germline V lookup: CDR1 SGHRS, CDR2 YFSETQ. Trimming removed 4 bases from V and 5 bases from J; junction bases left unmatched: 10. The CDR3 bases are TGCGCCAGCAGCCCCGGATGGACTAGCGGGAGTGGAGATACGCAGTATTTT. Its translation: CASSPGWTSGSGDTQYF.

This chain links TRBV7-2 with TRBJ2-5; D is perhaps TRBD1 (6 bases). The germline V gene has CDR1 SGHTA and CDR2 FQGNSA. CDR3 length: 15 amino acids. V lost 4 bases, J lost 11 bases, and 23 bases lay in between. CDR3 coding DNA: TGTGCCAGCAGCTCCCCCAGCAGGGGTTACAATGAGCAGTACTTC. This sequence encodes CASSSPSRGYNEQYF.

The V and J genes are TRBV24-1 and TRBJ2-1, with D unclear. Germline V gene sequence: CDR1 KGHDR, CDR2 SFDVKD. V was cut by 3 bases and J by 6 bases, with 14 bases left in between. This CDR3 region has 15 residues. Written as DNA, the CDR3 is TGTGCCACCAGTGATGAGAGGACCCTTACCAATGAGCAGTTCTTC. It is translated as CATSDERTLTNEQFF.

The chain is built from TRBV15 and TRBJ2-2, with TRBD2 identical over 8 bases. The CDR3 runs 14 residues. Germline V gene data show CDR1 as LNHNV and CDR2 as YYDKDF (reference sequence). V lost 6 bases, J lost 3 bases, and 3 bases stayed unmatched. The CDR3 loop is CATRTGGDTGELFF. In DNA form, the CDR3 reads TGTGCCACCAGAACGGGAGGGGACACCGGGGAGCTGTTTTTT.

The V gene is TRBV9, the J gene TRBJ1-5; 9 bases are a match to TRBD1. The germline CDR1 and CDR2 sequences are SGDLS and YYNGEE. Germline trimming cut 3 bases from V and 7 bases from J; bases unmatched to any gene: 8. The CDR3 covers 15 residues. The CDR3 spells CASSATGGLGQPQHF. DNA of the CDR3: TGTGCCAGCAGCGCCACAGGGGGCCTGGGACAGCCCCAGCATTTT. Looking up the rest from reference TRBV9 and TRBJ1-5 gives the full variable domain: DSGVTQTPKHLITATGQRVTLRCSPRSGDLSVYWYQQSLDQGLQFLIQYYNGEERAKGNILERFSAQQFPDLHSELNLSSLELGDSALYFCASSATGGLGQPQHFGDGTRLSIL.

This clonotype was found a few times. The chain joins TRBV19 to TRBJ1-1, with D unclear. Germline lookup yields CDR1 LNHDA and CDR2 SQIVND (reference sequence). The ends were cut back, 6 bases at V and 0 bases at J, with 8 bases in the middle. The CDR3 contains 13 residues. CDR3: CASRVTLNTEAFF. DNA of the CDR3: TGTGCCAGTAGAGTTACATTGAACACTGAAGCTTTCTTT.

As concerns this clonotype: One junction end disagrees with the germline gene, perhaps due to a read error. The chain carries TRBV7-2 and TRBJ2-2; D perhaps matches TRBD2 (7 bases). The CDR3 length is 16 residues. Looked up from germline, CDR1 is SGHTA and CDR2 is FQGNSA. The CDR3 DNA reads as TGTGCCAGCACCTTATGGGGGGGGGCGGAGACCGGGGAGCTGTTTTTT. This gives the protein CASTLWGGAETGELFF.

This chain links TRBV20-1 with TRBJ2-4; TRBD1 might be the D (7 bases). Germline V CDR1 and CDR2: DFQATT, SNEGSKA (reference sequence). CDR3 length: 15 residues. The V end lost 2 bases, the J end lost 8 bases, and 19 bases lay between the germline ends. CDR3 DNA sequence: TGCAGTGCTAGAAGTCAGGAGGGGGCGGTCCACATTCAGTACTTC. Residues: CSARSQEGAVHIQYF.

This clonotype was seen a few times. The chain carries TRBV27 and TRBJ2-7; the D gene is possibly TRBD1 (9 bases). The CDR3 covers 14 residues. V lost 9 bases, J lost 2 bases, and 17 bases lay in between. Per the germline V gene, CDR1 is MNHEY and CDR2 is SMNVEV (reference sequence). CDR3 in amino acids: CASSGTGITYEQYF. The DNA for the CDR3 is TGTGCCAGTAGCGGGACAGGGATCACCTACGAGCAGTACTTC.

The chain carries TRBV27 and TRBJ2-7; 13 bases match TRBD2. The J call may be in error: the DNA end matches TRBJ2-5 better. The length of the CDR3 is 13 residues. In germline, CDR1 is MNHEY, CDR2 SMNVEV (reference sequence). The CDR3 is CASGTSGDGTQYF. Written as DNA, the CDR3 is TGTGCCAGCGGGACTAGCGGGGATGGGACCCAGTACTTC.

In this sample, this clonotype turned up many times. The rearrangement joins TRBV2 to TRBJ1-5, with D possibly TRBD1 on 6 matching bases. This CDR3 spans 14 amino acids. The germline V and J ends were trimmed by 4 bases and 7 bases, with 14 bases remaining between them. CDR1 is SNHLY and CDR2 is FYNNEI in the germline V gene. CDR3 nucleotides: TGTGCCAGCAGTGCGGCAGGGGATACACAGCCCCAGCATTTT. Its protein is CASSAAGDTQPQHF.

The chain combines TRBV6-6 with TRBJ2-3, with TRBD2 matching 9 bases. V lost 0 bases to trimming and J lost 3 bases; unmatched junction nucleotides: 4. Germline CDR1 reads MNHNY; CDR2 reads SVGAGI (reference sequence). The CDR3 loop spans 16 amino acids. The CDR3 region is CASSYSKAGGTDTQYF. CDR3 nucleotide sequence: TGTGCCAGCAGTTACTCGAAAGCGGGAGGAACAGATACGCAGTATTTT.

V usage is TRBV27 and J usage is TRBJ2-6, with unresolved D. Germline V CDR1 and CDR2: MNHEY, SMNVEV (reference sequence). Deletions cut 8 bases from V and 0 bases from J, with 14 bases between. This CDR3 is 16 amino acids long. In DNA form, the CDR3 reads TGTGCCAGCCGGTCACGGTATCTCTCTGGGGCCAACGTCCTGACTTTC. It codes for CASRSRYLSGANVLTF. The full variable domain, with the rest looked up from reference TRBV27 and TRBJ2-6, is EAQVTQNPRYLITVTGKKLTVTCSQNMNHEYMSWYRQDPGLGLRQIYYSMNVEVTDKGDVPEGYKVSRKEKRNFPLILESPSPNQTSLYFCASRSRYLSGANVLTFGAGSRLTVL.

The chain couples TRBV20-1 to TRBJ1-5; D not resolved. The CDR3 is made up of 14 amino acids. Germline values: CDR1 DFQATT, CDR2 SNEGSKA (reference sequence). V was cut by 1 base and J by 5 bases, with 12 bases left in between. DNA of the CDR3: TGCAGTGCTAGAGGATCCGAATTGGATCAGCCCCAGCATTTT. Translation gives CSARGSELDQPQHF.

This clonotype was seen just once. The genes are TRBV6-6 and TRBJ1-2; TRBD1 matches at 8 bases. The CDR3 loop spans 16 amino acids. Trimming cost V 5 bases and J 0 bases; bases outside gene matches: 8. CDR1 is MNHNY and CDR2 is SVGAGI in the germline V gene (reference sequence). CDR3: CASSPTGARANYGYTF. Written as DNA, the CDR3 is TGTGCCAGCAGTCCGACAGGGGCTAGAGCTAACTATGGCTACACCTTC.

The V and J genes are TRBV27 and TRBJ2-1; D might be TRBD2 (6 bases). CDR1 and CDR2 (germline): MNHEY, SMNVEV (reference sequence). Trimming took 7 bases from V and 4 from J, leaving 14 bases between them. The length of the CDR3 is 14 residues. CDR3 region: CASTTSKNYNEQFF. In DNA, the CDR3 is TGTGCCAGCACGACTAGTAAAAATTACAATGAGCAGTTCTTC.

Turning to this clonotype: A much bigger clone sits one base away, suggesting this may be a read error. V is TRBV29-1 and J is TRBJ2-3, with TRBD2 matching over 7 bases. The CDR3 has 11 residues. Germline CDR1 and CDR2: SQVTM and ANQGSEA. CDR3 DNA sequence: TGTACGGCGGGAGAACCGGATACGCAGTATTTT. Translation gives CTAGEPDTQYF.

This clonotype was seen a few times. The rearrangement links TRBV6-5 to TRBJ1-2; D is ambiguous. The CDR3 covers 14 residues. V was trimmed by 9 bases and J by 4 bases, leaving 18 bases between them. Germline V gene lookup returns CDR1 MNHEY and CDR2 SVGAGI. CDR3 region: CASSLTEGPYGYTF. The DNA for the CDR3 is TGTGCCAGTTCCCTAACGGAGGGTCCCTATGGCTACACCTTC.

This clonotype showed up just a few times. CDR3 residues: CAWSVLRNEQFF. The CDR3 region has the DNA TGTGCCTGGAGTGTACTAAGGAATGAGCAGTTCTTC. V and J are TRBV30 and TRBJ2-1, with D unclear. The V gene lost 0 bases and the J gene lost 7 bases, with 7 bases spanning the gap. This CDR3 contains 12 residues. Germline-derived CDR1 and CDR2 are GTSNPN and SVGIG (reference sequence). Full variable domain (rest looked up from reference TRBV30 and TRBJ2-1): SQTIHQWPATLVQPVGSPLSLECTVEGTSNPNLYWYRQAAGRGLQLLFYSVGIGQISSEVPQNLSASRPQDRQFILSSKKLLLSDSGFYLCAWSVLRNEQFFGPGTRLTVL.

The rearrangement joins TRBV5-1 to TRBJ2-7; no clear D gene. The germline V and J ends were trimmed by 5 bases and 5 bases, with 17 bases remaining between them. The germline V gene has CDR1 SGHRS and CDR2 YFSETQ. CDR3 length: 14 amino acids. The CDR3 sequence: CASRERPLKDEQYF. The CDR3 coding sequence is TGCGCCAGCAGGGAGAGGCCCTTGAAGGACGAGCAGTACTTC.

The gene calls are TRBV4-2 and TRBJ2-1; D not certain. The J call is in doubt because the DNA end fits TRBJ2-7 better. From germline, CDR1 is LGHNA and CDR2 YNFKEQ. CDR3 length: 16 residues. CDR3 coding DNA: TGTGCCAGCAGCCAAGATCGGGTTAGCTCCTACAATGAGCAGTACTTC. Translating it yields CASSQDRVSSYNEQYF.